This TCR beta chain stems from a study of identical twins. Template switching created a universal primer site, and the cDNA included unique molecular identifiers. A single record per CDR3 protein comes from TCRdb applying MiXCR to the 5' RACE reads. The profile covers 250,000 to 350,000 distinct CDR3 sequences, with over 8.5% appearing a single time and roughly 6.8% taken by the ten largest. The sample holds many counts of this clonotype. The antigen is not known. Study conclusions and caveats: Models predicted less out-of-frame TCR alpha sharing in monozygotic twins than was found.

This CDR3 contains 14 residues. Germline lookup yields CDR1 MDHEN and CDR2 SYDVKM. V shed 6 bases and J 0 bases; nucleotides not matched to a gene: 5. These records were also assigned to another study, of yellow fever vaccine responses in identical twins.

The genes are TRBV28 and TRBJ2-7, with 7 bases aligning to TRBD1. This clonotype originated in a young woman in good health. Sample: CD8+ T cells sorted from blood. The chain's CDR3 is CASSPTGSSYEQYF. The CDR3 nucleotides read TGTGCCAGCAGCCCGACAGGGAGCTCCTACGAGCAGTACTTC.